Each of the 24 T cell receptor beta chains below was sequenced from the same sample in a study of control samples from healthy donors and cancer patients. Repertoires were generated with immunoSEQ multiplex PCR, while TCRdb's copy carries only in-frame clones and drops some. The repertoire holds 60,000 to 75,000 clones, with roughly 87% as singletons. The sample consisted of PBMCs. These receptors originate from a man aged 55-75 years with colorectal cancer.

The chain combines TRBV5-1 with TRBJ2-7, with 12 bases that match TRBD2. CDR3 size: 15 residues. The germline V gene has CDR1 SGHRS and CDR2 YFSETQ. With 2 bases clipped from V and 7 bases from J, the junction kept 7 bases outside the gene matches. For the CDR3, the DNA is TGCGCCAGCAGCTTCTCTAGCGGGGGGGCCTTAGAGCAGTACTTC. Its translation is CASSFSSGGALEQYF.

The J gene is TRBJ2-3, the V gene TRBV7-6; possible D gene TRBD2, 5 bases. This CDR3 is 15 amino acids long. Germline values: CDR1 SGHVS, CDR2 FNYEAQ. Trimming stripped 1 base from V and 6 bases from J, with 14 bases between. The CDR3: CASSLGLARVDTQYF. In DNA, the CDR3 is TGTGCCAGCAGCTTAGGGCTAGCTAGGGTTGATACGCAGTATTTT.

Of note for this clone: This sample includes further DNA sequences coding for the same CDR3. The rearrangement links TRBV7-8 to TRBJ2-2; 9 nucleotides align to TRBD2. The CDR3 is 18 residues long. Germline CDR1 SGHVS, CDR2 FQNEAQ. The J segment lost 5 bases and the V segment lost 1 base, leaving 11 bases of the junction unmatched. The CDR3 DNA sequence: TGTGCCAGCAGCTTAGGACTCGCGGGGGGGCCGTGGACCGGGGAGCTGTTTTTT. This translates into CASSLGLAGGPWTGELFF.

The V and J genes are TRBV29-1 and TRBJ2-5, with a tentative D call TRBD1 (6 bases). Trimming took off 6 bases at V and 7 bases at J, with 12 bases between the two ends. In germline, CDR1 is SQVTM, CDR2 ANQGSEA. CDR3 length equals 11 residues. CDR3 loop: CSVLGAGTQYF. The CDR3 DNA reads as TGCAGCGTCCTGGGGGCCGGGACCCAGTACTTC. Full variable domain (remainder filled in from reference TRBV29-1 and TRBJ2-5): SAVISQKPSRDICQRGTSLTIQCQVDSQVTMMFWYRQQPGQSLTLIATANQGSEATYESGFVIDKFPISRPNLTFSTLTVSNMSPEDSSIYLCSVLGAGTQYFGPGTRLLVL.

The V and J genes are TRBV5-4 and TRBJ2-7; perhaps TRBD1 as D (6 bases). The ends were cut back, 4 bases at V and 4 bases at J, with 21 bases in the middle. The CDR3 is made up of 16 amino acids. Germline lookup yields CDR1 SGHNT and CDR2 YYREEE (reference sequence). The CDR3 DNA reads TGTGCCAGCAGCAACTTGCAACAGGGATCCCTTTACGAGCAGTACTTC. Its translation is CASSNLQQGSLYEQYF.

This clone showed up just once. The V and J genes are TRBV29-1 and TRBJ1-1, with D tentatively TRBD1 (6 bases). Trimming took 4 bases from V and 6 from J, leaving 12 bases between them. The CDR3 consists of 12 residues. CDR1 and CDR2 (germline): SQVTM, ANQGSEA. CDR3 protein: CSVVRGAPEAFF. CDR3 DNA: TGCAGCGTTGTAAGGGGGGCGCCTGAAGCTTTCTTT.

The V and J genes are TRBV4-1 and TRBJ1-2; no firm D call. Germline CDR1 reads MGHRA; CDR2 reads YSYEKL. The CDR3 covers 15 residues. V lost 0 bases and J lost 1, with 9 bases in between. CDR3 coding DNA: TGCGCCAGCAGCCAAGATCAGGTACTTAACTATGGCTACACCTTC. Translation: CASSQDQVLNYGYTF.

The rearrangement joins TRBV9 to TRBJ2-5; no firm D call. The CDR3 is 14 residues long. Germline assignment: CDR1 SGDLS and CDR2 YYNGEE. V lost 0 bases to trimming and J lost 3 bases, with 9 bases between them. This CDR3 reads CASSVGVEEETQYF. The CDR3 bases are TGTGCCAGCAGCGTAGGAGTCGAGGAAGAGACCCAGTACTTC.

This clone was seen only once. The rearrangement links TRBV5-1 to TRBJ1-2, with D possibly TRBD1 on 6 matching bases. Deletions cut 1 base from V and 4 bases from J, with 11 bases between. Germline values: CDR1 SGHRS, CDR2 YFSETQ. The CDR3 covers 14 residues. The CDR3 region has the DNA TGCGCCAGCAGCTTGTCAGGGGATGCCTATGGCTACACCTTC. Translated, it gives CASSLSGDAYGYTF.

The V call is TRBV10-3, the J call TRBJ2-7; 7 bases are a match to TRBD1. The ends lost 6 bases at V and 3 bases at J; junction bases unmatched: 2. Per the germline V gene, CDR1 is ENHRY and CDR2 is SYGVKD. This CDR3 contains 12 residues. The CDR3 coding sequence is TGTGCCATCAGCGACAGGGTCTACGAGCAGTACTTC. This sequence encodes CAISDRVYEQYF.

This clone was seen only a few times. J is TRBJ1-5 and V is TRBV2; D not certain. V was shortened by 7 bases and J by 2 bases, with 15 bases between the two germline ends. The CDR3 runs to 15 residues. CDR1 and CDR2 from the germline V gene are SNHLY and FYNNEI. The CDR3 nucleotides read TGTGCCAGCACCCAAGACGGTGGGGGCAATCAGCCCCAGCATTTT. As protein: CASTQDGGGNQPQHF.

This rearrangement joins TRBV19 to TRBJ2-1, with D maybe TRBD1 (5 bases). Germline lookup yields CDR1 LNHDA and CDR2 SQIVND (reference sequence). With 3 bases removed from V and 5 bases from J, the gap between germline ends came to 14 bases. The CDR3 consists of 15 residues. The CDR3 reads CASSIPPAGNNEQFF. DNA of the CDR3: TGTGCCAGTAGTATCCCCCCGGCAGGGAACAATGAGCAGTTCTTC.

The chain couples TRBV19 to TRBJ1-1; D is unresolved. CDR3 length: 12 residues. Germline CDR1 reads LNHDA; CDR2 reads SQIVND (reference sequence). Deletions cut 7 bases from V and 4 bases from J, with 10 bases between. Here the CDR3 DNA reads TGTGCCAGTAATTGGGAAGGCACTGAAGCTTTCTTT. Protein sequence: CASNWEGTEAFF. The variable domain in full, completed from reference TRBV19 and TRBJ1-1, reads DGGITQSPKYLFRKEGQNVTLSCEQNLNHDAMYWYRQDPGQGLRLIYYSQIVNDFQKGDIAEGYSVSREKKESFPLTVTSAQKNPTAFYLCASNWEGTEAFFGQGTRLTVV.

The rearrangement uses TRBV6-2 or TRBV6-3 and TRBJ2-1, with D perhaps TRBD2 (7 bases). The CDR3 sequence is 16 residues long. Germline values: CDR1 MNHEY, CDR2 SVGEGT. V was cut by 2 bases and J by 5 bases, with 16 bases left in between. DNA for the CDR3: TGTGCCAGCAGTTACCAACTCGGGGGGCTCGACAATGAGCAGTTCTTC. Protein product: CASSYQLGGLDNEQFF.

Only one count was recorded for this clone. The rearrangement uses TRBV6-5 and TRBJ2-5; 10 nucleotides line up with TRBD2. Germline V gene data show CDR1 as MNHEY and CDR2 as SVGAGI. CDR3 length: 15 amino acids. Germline trimming cut 4 bases from V and 0 bases from J; bases unmatched to any gene: 2. The CDR3 DNA reads TGTGCCAGCAGTTCTAGCGGGGGCAACCAAGAGACCCAGTACTTC. Translated: CASSSSGGNQETQYF.

The rearrangement uses TRBV6-5 and TRBJ2-1; possibly TRBD2 for D (6 bases). CDR3 length equals 14 residues. Looked up from germline, CDR1 is MNHEY and CDR2 is SVGAGI. Trimming left V 7 bases short and J 0 bases short, with 10 bases between. The CDR3 DNA reads TGTGCCAGCAAAGTCGGGGGCTCCTACAATGAGCAGTTCTTC. Protein product: CASKVGGSYNEQFF.

The chain is built from TRBV9 and TRBJ2-1; the D call may be TRBD1 or TRBD2 (5 bases each). The CDR3 is 14 amino acids. V lost 0 bases and J 8 bases, leaving 12 bases between the germline ends. Per germline, CDR1 SGDLS and CDR2 YYNGEE. CDR3: CASSVDRFGDEQFF. The CDR3 region has the DNA TGTGCCAGCAGCGTAGACAGGTTCGGGGATGAGCAGTTCTTC.

V usage is TRBV6-5 and J usage is TRBJ1-2; possible D gene TRBD1, 6 bases. The germline CDR1 and CDR2 sequences are MNHEY and SVGAGI. V was trimmed by 6 bases and J by 0 bases, leaving 14 bases between them. This CDR3 has 15 amino acids. CDR3 in amino acids: CASSGTGIANYGYTF. CDR3 nucleotide sequence: TGTGCCAGCAGCGGAACAGGGATCGCTAACTATGGCTACACCTTC.

The V call is TRBV5-4, the J call TRBJ2-2, with D uncertain. This CDR3 comprises 13 residues. The V and J ends lost 1 base and 6 bases respectively, with 7 bases between them. Germline CDR1 SGHNT, CDR2 YYREEE (reference sequence). The CDR3 region has the DNA TGTGCCAGCAGCTTGCAATGGTCCGGGGAGCTGTTTTTT. Translating it yields CASSLQWSGELFF.

The chain joins TRBV5-1 to TRBJ1-2; TRBD1 agrees at 12 bases. Germline V lookup: CDR1 SGHRS, CDR2 YFSETQ. This CDR3 comprises 14 residues. The V and J ends lost 5 bases and 4 bases, in that order; junction bases with no gene match: 3. CDR3 DNA sequence: TGCGCCAGCAGGCCGGGACAGGGGGCCTATGGCTACACCTTC. It yields the protein CASRPGQGAYGYTF.

The V gene is TRBV6-5, the J gene TRBJ1-1; TRBD1 might be the D (6 bases). Trimming took off 6 bases at V and 5 bases at J, with 16 bases between the two ends. This CDR3 has 14 amino acids. Germline V CDR1 and CDR2: MNHEY, SVGAGI. CDR3: CASRPQGFGTEAFF. The CDR3 DNA follows: TGTGCCAGCAGGCCACAGGGTTTCGGAACTGAAGCTTTCTTT.

This rearrangement joins TRBV12-3 or TRBV12-4 to TRBJ2-2; D is ambiguous. The CDR3 sequence is 13 residues long. Deletions cut 7 bases from V and 6 bases from J, with 12 bases between. CDR3: CASTLKAPGELFF. The DNA for the CDR3 is TGTGCCAGCACCCTGAAGGCCCCCGGGGAGCTGTTTTTT.

The V gene is TRBV12-2, the J gene TRBJ2-5; the DNA was not compared with TRBD1, the D call given in the table. TRBV12-2 is a known pseudogene. CDR3 size: 17 residues. CDR3 sequence (DNA): TGTGCAAGTCGCTTAGGAGAACAGGGGGGCTACCAAGAGACCCAGTACTTC. It yields the protein CASRLGEQGGYQETQYF.

The chain couples TRBV30 to TRBJ1-2; TRBD1 agrees at 7 bases. The J segment lost 2 bases and the V segment lost 3 bases, leaving 12 bases of the junction unmatched. Germline CDR1 GTSNPN, CDR2 SVGIG (reference sequence). The CDR3 is 16 amino acids. The CDR3 sequence: CAWSSTPGGQNYGYTF. In nucleotides, the CDR3 is TGTGCCTGGAGCTCCACCCCAGGGGGGCAGAACTATGGCTACACCTTC. Full variable domain (remainder filled in from reference TRBV30 and TRBJ1-2): SQTIHQWPATLVQPVGSPLSLECTVEGTSNPNLYWYRQAAGRGLQLLFYSVGIGQISSEVPQNLSASRPQDRQFILSSKKLLLSDSGFYLCAWSSTPGGQNYGYTFGSGTRLTVV.